The rows below give T cell receptor beta chains drawn from one sample of a study of cytomegalovirus exposure and HLA in healthy donors. Profiled with immunoSEQ multiplex PCR; TCRdb holds only in-frame clones, not every one. The table records about 160,000 clones, approximately 80% of them present only once. The sequencing input was PBMCs. The receptors originated from a male donor in good health and CMV-seropositive. The CDR3 runs from the conserved cysteine through the conserved F or W. The D gene is left open where the match is weak. The size entry is marked missing in some rows and otherwise reads once, few, many or a size class.

>TRBD2|TRBJ2-7|few|TRBV11-2
TGTGCCAGCAGCTTAGGGGAGACTAGCGTCACCGAGCAGTACTTC
CASSLGETSVTEQYF
>TRBD1|TRBJ2-5|.|TRBV7-9
TGTGCCAGCATAGGGACAGGGGAGTGGGAGACCCAGTACTTC
CASIGTGEWETQYF
>TRBD2|TRBJ2-5|few|TRBV9
TGTGCCAGCAGCGCCGGGGGGCAAGAGACCCAGTACTTC
CASSAGGQETQYF
>TRBD2|TRBJ2-5|.|TRBV5-4
TGTGCCAGCAGCTTGAAAGGGGCAGGGACTAGCTTGTACCAAGAGACCCAGTACTTC
CASSLKGAGTSLYQETQYF
>.|TRBJ2-1|medium-sized|TRBV4-1
TGCGCCAGCAGCCAAGGCGAGGCGGGACGGTACAATGAGCAGTTCTTC
CASSQGEAGRYNEQFF
>.|TRBJ2-1|.|TRBV12-5
TGTGCTAGTGGTCAGCCGACACACCCCCACAATGAGCAGTTCTTC
CASGQPTHPHNEQFF
>TRBD2|TRBJ2-3|.|TRBV14
TGTGCCAGCAGCCAGGCGGGAGGGCCTGGAGATACGCAGTATTTT
CASSQAGGPGDTQYF
>.|TRBJ1-1|.|TRBV6-5
TGTGCCAGCAGTTACTCGCCGACGGGAAACACTGAAGCTTTCTTT
CASSYSPTGNTEAFF
>.|TRBJ1-4|.|TRBV4-2
TGTGCCAGCAGCCCCCGGGAAGGTGATGAAAAACTGTTTTTT
CASSPREGDEKLFF
>.|TRBJ1-1|.|TRBV19
TGTGCCAGTAGTTCTATCGGGAGTGAAGCTTTCTTT
CASSSIGSEAFF
>.|TRBJ1-2|.|TRBV27
TGTGCCAGTAGCGGGGATTATGGCTACACCTTC
CASSGDYGYTF
>TRBD2|TRBJ2-2|once|TRBV19
TGTGCCACCGCACTAGCGTCCACAACCGGGGAGCTGTTTTTT
CATALASTTGELFF
>.|TRBJ1-1|.|TRBV5-4
TGTGCCAGCAGCCGCTCGACACTGAACACTGAAGCTTTCTTT
CASSRSTLNTEAFF
>.|TRBJ1-5|once|TRBV11-2
TGTGCCAGCAGCTTAGGATCAGGGGCCGATCAGCCCCAGCATTTT
CASSLGSGADQPQHF
>TRBD1|TRBJ1-1|.|TRBV19
TGTGCCAGTAGTACCGAACAGGGGTTTGAAGCTTTCTTT
CASSTEQGFEAFF
>.|TRBJ2-7|once|TRBV11-2
TGTGCCAGCAGCCTCGGACTGAGCTCCTACGAGCAGTACTTC
CASSLGLSSYEQYF
>.|TRBJ2-2|.|TRBV7-9
TGTGCCAGCAGCATTGACTTTCGCGGGGAGCTGTTTTTT
CASSIDFRGELFF
>.|TRBJ1-2|.|TRBV19
TGTGCCAGTAGTGAGACACTTGCCTATGGCTACACCTTC
CASSETLAYGYTF
>TRBD2|TRBJ2-1|.|TRBV19
TGTGCCAGTACCTACCCTGTTAGCGGGAGGGAAAATGAGCAGTTCTTC
CASTYPVSGRENEQFF
>TRBD1|TRBJ1-1|.|TRBV10-3
TGTGCCACGGGGGGGACAGGGTTTAACACTGAAGCTTTCTTT
CATGGTGFNTEAFF
>.|TRBJ2-6|.|TRBV6-7
TGTGCCAGCAGTTACGGGGACTTACCCTCTGGGGCCAACGTCCTGACTTTC
CASSYGDLPSGANVLTF
>.|TRBJ2-1|.|TRBV19
TGTGCCAGTAGTGAGTACCCAGGGAGGTATGAGCAGTTCTTC
CASSEYPGRYEQFF
>.|TRBJ1-4|.|TRBV28
TGTGCCAGCACCCCCGGACAGCTTTTTAATGAAAAACTGTTTTTT
CASTPGQLFNEKLFF
>.|TRBJ1-4|.|TRBV27
TGTGCCAGCAGATCCGCAGGGTCAACTAATGAAAAACTGTTTTTT
CASRSAGSTNEKLFF
>TRBD1|TRBJ1-3|.|TRBV7-9
TGTGCCAGCAGCGTACAGGGGGTATCCTCTGGAAACACCATATATTTT
CASSVQGVSSGNTIYF
>TRBD2|TRBJ2-7|few|TRBV28
TGTGCCAGCAGTCGCCGGCGGGAGTACTCCTACGAGCAGTACTTC
CASSRRREYSYEQYF
>.|TRBJ2-5|.|TRBV30
TGTGCCTGGGACAGGTTAGGGGAGACCCAGTACTTC
CAWDRLGETQYF
>TRBD1|TRBJ1-2|.|TRBV14
TGTGCCAGCAGCCAACAGGGGGGTGGCTACACCTTC
CASSQQGGGYTF
>TRBD2|TRBJ2-5|.|TRBV19
TGTGCCAGTAGTATCCTCGGGGGGTGGGAGTACCAAGAGACCCAGTACTTC
CASSILGGWEYQETQYF
>.|TRBJ2-3|.|TRBV19
TGTGCCAGTAGTGAGGGCGGATACACAGATACGCAGTATTTT
CASSEGGYTDTQYF
>TRBD2|TRBJ2-7|.|TRBV30
TGTGCCTGGAGTACCAGGACTAGCGGCGAGCAGTACTTC
CAWSTRTSGEQYF
>.|TRBJ2-1|.|TRBV29-1
TGCAGCGTTGAACTCGGGACACTAAATGAGCAGTTCTTC
CSVELGTLNEQFF
>TRBD2|TRBJ2-1|.|TRBV19
TGTGCCAGTAGCAGGGGGACGCGGGAGGGCTCCTACAATGAGCAGTTCTTC
CASSRGTREGSYNEQFF
>.|TRBJ1-1|.|TRBV19
TGTGCCAGTAGTATAGATCATACAATAATGAACACTGAAGCTTTCTTT
CASSIDHTIMNTEAFF
>.|TRBJ1-4|.|TRBV9
TGTGCCAGCAGCGTCCGGGGGGCGGGAGGTGAAAAACTGTTTTTT
CASSVRGAGGEKLFF
>TRBD2|TRBJ2-7|.|TRBV5-1
TGCGCCAGCAGCTTGGGGGGGTCTGGCGGGAGAGATGGGGAGCAGTACTTC
CASSLGGSGGRDGEQYF
>.|TRBJ1-1|.|TRBV11-3
TGTGCCAGCAGCTTGGGTGGGGCCATGAACACTGAAGCTTTCTTT
CASSLGGAMNTEAFF
>.|TRBJ2-7|.|TRBV7-9
TGTGCCAGCAGCCTCTACTCCGGGACTGCGAGCTCCTACGAGCAGTACTTC
CASSLYSGTASSYEQYF
>TRBD1|TRBJ2-6|.|TRBV4-1
TGCGCCAGCAGCCAAACCAGGGGGTTGAGGGCTGGGGCCAACGTCCTGACTTTC
CASSQTRGLRAGANVLTF
>TRBD1|TRBJ2-2|.|TRBV29-1
TGCAGCGGGGGACAGGGGACCGGGGAGCTGTTTTTT
CSGGQGTGELFF
>TRBD1|TRBJ1-4|.|TRBV30
TGTGCCTGGAGTTCCGGACAGGGGTCTAATGAAAAACTGTTTTTT
CAWSSGQGSNEKLFF
>TRBD1|TRBJ1-1|few|TRBV7-2
TGTGCCAGCAGTCAGGACAGGGGAGCTGAAGCTTTCTTT
CASSQDRGAEAFF
>.|TRBJ2-1|.|TRBV19
TGTGCCAGTAGTATAGTAGCGGCACGGGGCAATGAGCAGTTCTTC
CASSIVAARGNEQFF
>TRBD1|TRBJ1-4|.|TRBV28
TGTGCCAGCAGTGCCGATGGACAGGTGGCTGGAAAACTGTTTTTT
CASSADGQVAGKLFF
>.|TRBJ2-1|.|TRBV9
TGTGCCAGCAGCGCCCGAGCGGGTAGCTCCTACAATGAGCAGTTCTTC
CASSARAGSSYNEQFF
>TRBD2|TRBJ2-5|.|TRBV6-5
TGTGCCAGCAGTCTACTAGCGGGAAAAGAGACCCAGTACTTC
CASSLLAGKETQYF
>.|TRBJ1-1|.|TRBV18
TGTGCCAGCTCACCTTCCGGGATGCGGGCTGAAGCTTTCTTT
CASSPSGMRAEAFF
>.|TRBJ2-1|.|TRBV4-1
TGCGCCAGCAGCCATGCCAGGGAAAATGAGCAGTTCTTC
CASSHARENEQFF